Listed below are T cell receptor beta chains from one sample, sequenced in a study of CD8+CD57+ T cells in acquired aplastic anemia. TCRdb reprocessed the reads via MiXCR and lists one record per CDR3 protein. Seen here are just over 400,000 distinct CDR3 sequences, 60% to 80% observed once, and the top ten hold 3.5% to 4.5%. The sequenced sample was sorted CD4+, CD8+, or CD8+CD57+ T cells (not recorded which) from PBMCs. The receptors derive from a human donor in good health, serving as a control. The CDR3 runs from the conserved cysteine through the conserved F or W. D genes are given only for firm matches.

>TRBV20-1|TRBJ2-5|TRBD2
CSARDTTGGHETQYF
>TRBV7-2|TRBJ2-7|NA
CTSSLGTSSYEQYF
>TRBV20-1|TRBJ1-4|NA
CSARSGINEKLFF
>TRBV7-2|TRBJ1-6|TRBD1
CASSGGTGDNSPLHF
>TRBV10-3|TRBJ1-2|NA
CAINESQDYGYTF
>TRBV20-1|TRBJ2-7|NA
CSAGGPRACDQYF
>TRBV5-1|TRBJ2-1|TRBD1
CASSHRGETEFF
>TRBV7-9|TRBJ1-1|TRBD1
CASSFSGTDRRPKAFF
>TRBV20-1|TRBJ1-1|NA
CSARARLETAEAFF
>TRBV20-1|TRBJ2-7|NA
CSATEEGGAYEQYF
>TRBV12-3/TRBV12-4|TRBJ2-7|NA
CASSFRGLAGREQYF
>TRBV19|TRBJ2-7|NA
CASSLDSTYEQYF
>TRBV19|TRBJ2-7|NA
CASTDPLGSYEQYF
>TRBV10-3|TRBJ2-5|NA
CAIRARAGEYGTQYF
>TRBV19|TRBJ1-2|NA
CASSIDHRLNGYTF
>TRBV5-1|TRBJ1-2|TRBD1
CASSYGRTGGDGYTF
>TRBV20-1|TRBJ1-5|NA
CSARGDSHYDQPQHF
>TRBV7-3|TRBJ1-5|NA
CASSLNSPGANVLF
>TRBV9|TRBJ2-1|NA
CASSAAGAYNEQFF
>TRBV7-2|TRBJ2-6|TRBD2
CASSVGTSGGADTF
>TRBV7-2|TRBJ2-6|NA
CASSLVVHGTNDLTF
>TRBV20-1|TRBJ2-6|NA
CSARGAGHGSGANVLTF
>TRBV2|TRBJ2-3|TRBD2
CASRTSGGGRDTQYF
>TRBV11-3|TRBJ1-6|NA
CASSQEQAQKQRSSYNSPLHF
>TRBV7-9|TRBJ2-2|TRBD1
CASSVWTGSGELFF
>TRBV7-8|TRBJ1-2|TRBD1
CASSNRDRAYGYTF
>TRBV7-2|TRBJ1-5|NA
CASRLARNEKQLLHF
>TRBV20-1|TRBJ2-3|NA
CSARGDPSTDTQYF
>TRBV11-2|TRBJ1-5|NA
CASSLIGHQPQHF
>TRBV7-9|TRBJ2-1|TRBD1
CASSAVGTGDYEQFF
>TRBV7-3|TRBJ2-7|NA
CASSSSRTYEQYF
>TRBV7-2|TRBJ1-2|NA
CASSLAPQETQYFTF
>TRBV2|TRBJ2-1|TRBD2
CAGRGLDPYNEQFF
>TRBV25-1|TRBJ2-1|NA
CASSERGNEQFF